A selection of T cell receptor beta chains follows, all from one sample in a study of blood T cell repertoires in COVID-19. Libraries were prepared by immunoSEQ multiplex PCR; TCRdb keeps only in-frame clonotypes and omits some of them. The table includes approximately 460,000 clones, 85% to 90% detected once. The sample taken for sequencing was peripheral blood. Every receptor here comes from a man aged 18-30 years with COVID-19, enrolled during active disease. Both conserved end residues are part of each CDR3. Fields, in order: J gene, D gene, clone size, V gene, CDR3 DNA, CDR3 protein. A D gene is named only where the DNA matches it firmly. Clone size is not always given. Where it is, it says once, few, many or a class for expanded clones.

j_call: TRBJ2-1
d_call: NA
clone_size: few
v_call: TRBV7-9
cdr3_nt: TGTGCCAGCTTCGGCTACAATGAGCAGTTCTTC
cdr3_aa: CASFGYNEQFF

j_call: TRBJ2-7
d_call: TRBD1
clone_size: NA
v_call: TRBV7-8
cdr3_nt: TGTGCCAGCAGCTCGACCCAGGGGGCCTACGAGCAGTACTTC
cdr3_aa: CASSSTQGAYEQYF

j_call: TRBJ1-1
d_call: TRBD1
clone_size: NA
v_call: TRBV5-4
cdr3_nt: TGTGCCAGCAGCTTTCCGGACAGGGGGAGGTATACTGAAGCTTTCTTT
cdr3_aa: CASSFPDRGRYTEAFF

j_call: TRBJ1-3
d_call: NA
clone_size: NA
v_call: TRBV5-6
cdr3_nt: TGTGCCAGCAGCTTGTCGAACACCATATATTTT
cdr3_aa: CASSLSNTIYF

j_call: TRBJ1-1
d_call: NA
clone_size: NA
v_call: TRBV6-6
cdr3_nt: TGTGCCAGCAGCCTACAGGTTTTAAACACTGAAGCTTTCTTT
cdr3_aa: CASSLQVLNTEAFF

j_call: TRBJ1-5
d_call: NA
clone_size: NA
v_call: TRBV7-8
cdr3_nt: TGTGCCAGCAGCTTAGATCGGGGGAGGCTTCAGCCCCAGCATTTT
cdr3_aa: CASSLDRGRLQPQHF

j_call: TRBJ2-5
d_call: NA
clone_size: NA
v_call: TRBV6-6
cdr3_nt: TGTGCCAGCAGAGGACAGCAGGAAGAGACCCAGTACTTC
cdr3_aa: CASRGQQEETQYF

j_call: TRBJ1-1
d_call: TRBD1
clone_size: few
v_call: TRBV5-4
cdr3_nt: TGTGCCAGCAGCTTTACAGGGGGCATGAACACTGAAGCTTTCTTT
cdr3_aa: CASSFTGGMNTEAFF

j_call: TRBJ2-5
d_call: TRBD1
clone_size: NA
v_call: TRBV7-2
cdr3_nt: TGTGCCAGCAGCTTAGGAGGGGGCTTGCGGAAAGAGACCCAGTACTTC
cdr3_aa: CASSLGGGLRKETQYF

j_call: TRBJ2-2
d_call: NA
clone_size: NA
v_call: TRBV21-1
cdr3_nt: TGTGCCAGCAGCAAATTTGGGTTTCCGCAGTCCCCAGGCACCGGGGAGCTGTTTTTT
cdr3_aa: CASSKFGFPQSPGTGELFF

j_call: TRBJ2-3
d_call: NA
clone_size: NA
v_call: TRBV7-2
cdr3_nt: TGTGCCAGCGGAATTTTCCGCGGGATTGGTACAGATACGCAGTATTTT
cdr3_aa: CASGIFRGIGTDTQYF

j_call: TRBJ1-6
d_call: TRBD1
clone_size: NA
v_call: TRBV6-5
cdr3_nt: TGTGCCAGCAGGACAGGGGAATGGTGGTCACCCCTCCACTTT
cdr3_aa: CASRTGEWWSPLHF

j_call: TRBJ2-1
d_call: TRBD2
clone_size: NA
v_call: TRBV3-1/TRBV3-2
cdr3_nt: TGTGCCAGCAGCCAGGAAGGGACTAGCGGGAACAATGAGCAGTTCTTC
cdr3_aa: CASSQEGTSGNNEQFF

j_call: TRBJ1-2
d_call: NA
clone_size: NA
v_call: TRBV19
cdr3_nt: TGTGCCAGTAGTATAGCAGTTATAACAGGGTATGGCTACACCTTC
cdr3_aa: CASSIAVITGYGYTF

j_call: TRBJ1-4
d_call: NA
clone_size: once
v_call: TRBV5-1
cdr3_nt: TGCGCCAGCAGCTTGGGTCCAGGGGCTAATGAAAAACTGTTTTTT
cdr3_aa: CASSLGPGANEKLFF

j_call: TRBJ1-2
d_call: TRBD1
clone_size: NA
v_call: TRBV9
cdr3_nt: TGTGCCAGCAGCGGGACAGGGGATCCCCTCTATGGCTACACCTTC
cdr3_aa: CASSGTGDPLYGYTF

j_call: TRBJ2-7
d_call: TRBD1
clone_size: NA
v_call: TRBV14
cdr3_nt: TGTGCCAGCAGCCCTTGGGGGACAGGGTCCTACGAGCAGTACTTC
cdr3_aa: CASSPWGTGSYEQYF

j_call: TRBJ2-7
d_call: TRBD2
clone_size: NA
v_call: TRBV6-5
cdr3_nt: TGTGCCAGCAGTTCCTGGACTAGCGGGACCTACGAGCAGTACTTC
cdr3_aa: CASSSWTSGTYEQYF

j_call: TRBJ2-2
d_call: TRBD2
clone_size: NA
v_call: TRBV6-5
cdr3_nt: TGTGCCGCAGGCCTAGGGACTAGCGGTATCGGGGAGCTGTTTTTT
cdr3_aa: CAAGLGTSGIGELFF

j_call: TRBJ1-6
d_call: NA
clone_size: NA
v_call: TRBV2
cdr3_nt: TGTGCCAGCATACAATTGGGGGGGATGAGCTCCTATAATTCACCCCTCCACTTT
cdr3_aa: CASIQLGGMSSYNSPLHF

j_call: TRBJ2-7
d_call: TRBD1
clone_size: NA
v_call: TRBV5-5
cdr3_nt: TGTGCCAGCAGCCTACTACCGACAGGGTACCACGAGCAGTACTTC
cdr3_aa: CASSLLPTGYHEQYF

j_call: TRBJ2-7
d_call: TRBD1
clone_size: NA
v_call: TRBV14
cdr3_nt: TGTGCCAGCAGAGGTGCAGGGGGTGGCTACGAGCAGTACTTC
cdr3_aa: CASRGAGGGYEQYF

j_call: TRBJ2-1
d_call: NA
clone_size: NA
v_call: TRBV5-1
cdr3_nt: TGCGCCAGCAGCTTGGGGTGGCAGGGGCAAAATGAGCAGTTCTTC
cdr3_aa: CASSLGWQGQNEQFF